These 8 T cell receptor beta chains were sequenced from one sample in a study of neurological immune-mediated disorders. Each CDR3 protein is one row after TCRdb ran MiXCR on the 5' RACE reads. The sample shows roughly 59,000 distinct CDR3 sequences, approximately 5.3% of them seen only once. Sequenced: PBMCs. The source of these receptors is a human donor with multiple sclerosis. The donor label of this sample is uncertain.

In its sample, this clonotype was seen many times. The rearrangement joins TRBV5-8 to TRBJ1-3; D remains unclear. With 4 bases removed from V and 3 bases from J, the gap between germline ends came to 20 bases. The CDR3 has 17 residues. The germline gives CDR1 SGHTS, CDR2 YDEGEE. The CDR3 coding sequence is TGTGCCAGCAGCCAGCGGCCTCGGTCGGGAGTTGGAAACACCATATATTTT. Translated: CASSQRPRSGVGNTIYF.

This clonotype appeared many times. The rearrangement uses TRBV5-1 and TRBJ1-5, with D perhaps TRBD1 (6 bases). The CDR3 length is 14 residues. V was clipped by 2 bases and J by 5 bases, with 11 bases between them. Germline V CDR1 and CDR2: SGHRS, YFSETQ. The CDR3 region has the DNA TGCGCCAGCAGCTTAACAGGGCGAGATCAGCCCCAGCATTTT. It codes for CASSLTGRDQPQHF.

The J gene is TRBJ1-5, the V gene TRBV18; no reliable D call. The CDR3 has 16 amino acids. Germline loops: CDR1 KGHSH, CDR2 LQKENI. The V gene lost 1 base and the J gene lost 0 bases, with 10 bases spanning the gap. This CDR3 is CASSPRPALSNQPQHF. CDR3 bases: TGTGCCAGCTCACCACGGCCAGCTCTTAGCAATCAGCCCCAGCATTTT.

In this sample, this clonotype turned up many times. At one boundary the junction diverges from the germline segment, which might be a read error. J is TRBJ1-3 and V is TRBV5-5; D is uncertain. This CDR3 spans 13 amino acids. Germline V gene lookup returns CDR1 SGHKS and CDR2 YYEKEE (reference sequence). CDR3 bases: TGTGCCAGCAGTTTGGGGTCTGGAAACACCATATATTTT. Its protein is CASSLGSGNTIYF.

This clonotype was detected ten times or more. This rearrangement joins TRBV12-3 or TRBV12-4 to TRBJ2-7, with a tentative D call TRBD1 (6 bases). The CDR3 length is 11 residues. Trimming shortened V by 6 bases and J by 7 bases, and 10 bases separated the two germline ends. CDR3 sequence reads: CASRKGGEQYF. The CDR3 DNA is TGTGCCAGCAGGAAAGGGGGTGAGCAGTACTTC.

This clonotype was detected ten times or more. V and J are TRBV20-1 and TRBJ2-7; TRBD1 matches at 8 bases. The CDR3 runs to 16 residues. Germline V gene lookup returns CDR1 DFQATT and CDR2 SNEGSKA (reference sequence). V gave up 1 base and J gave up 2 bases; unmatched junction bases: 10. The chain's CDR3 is CSARGDRGSDPYEQYF. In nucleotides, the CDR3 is TGCAGTGCTAGAGGAGACAGGGGATCGGACCCCTACGAGCAGTACTTC.

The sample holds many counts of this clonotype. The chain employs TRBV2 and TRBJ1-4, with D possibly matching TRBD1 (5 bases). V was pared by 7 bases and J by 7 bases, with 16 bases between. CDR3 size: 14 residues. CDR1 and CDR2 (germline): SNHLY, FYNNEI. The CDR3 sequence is CASNLVVGGEKLFF. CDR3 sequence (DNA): TGTGCCAGCAACCTGGTCGTGGGGGGTGAAAAACTGTTTTTT.

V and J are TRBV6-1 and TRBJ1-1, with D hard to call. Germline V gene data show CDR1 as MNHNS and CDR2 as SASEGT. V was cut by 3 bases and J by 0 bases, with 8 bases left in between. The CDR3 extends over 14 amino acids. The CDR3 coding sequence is TGTGCCAGCAGTGATATCTCCCTGAACACTGAAGCTTTCTTT. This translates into CASSDISLNTEAFF.